The 18 T cell receptor beta chains presented below share a single source sample, sequenced in a study of CD8 T cells in Susac syndrome (dated by TCRdb to about 2019). Library construction relied on the immunoSEQ multiplex PCR assay. RNA was extracted with the RNeasy kit and 0.5 to 1 ug was reverse transcribed using random hexamers. TCRdb itself trimmed the public reads at Q25 with fastp, ran MiXCR and retained productive beta chains. Each entry is one CDR3 protein sequence, shown with its most common DNA and genes. This sample comprises about 85,000 distinct CDR3 sequences, 95% of them detected only once. The ten largest account for under 0.5% of the sample. Source material: CD8+ T cells from PBMCs. These receptors came from a human donor with Susac syndrome.

The chain is built from TRBV27 and TRBJ2-2; TRBD2 is a possible D gene (5 bases). The CDR3 sequence is 12 residues long. V lost 3 bases to trimming and J lost 6 bases, with 5 bases between them. The germline CDR1 and CDR2 sequences are MNHEY and SMNVEV (reference sequence). This CDR3 reads CASSLRAGELFF. The CDR3 nucleotides read TGTGCCAGCAGTTTGAGGGCCGGGGAGCTGTTTTTT.

The chain is built from TRBV30 and TRBJ2-7, with no clear D. This CDR3 comprises 13 residues. The V and J ends lost 0 bases and 2 bases respectively, with 8 bases between them. Per the germline V gene, CDR1 is GTSNPN and CDR2 is SVGIG (reference sequence). In DNA, the CDR3 is TGTGCCTGGAGTGTTGGCGGTCCCTACGAGCAGTACTTC. It is translated as CAWSVGGPYEQYF.

The chain uses TRBV4-3 and TRBJ2-1; TRBD1 agrees at 8 bases. The J segment lost 4 bases and the V segment lost 4 bases, leaving 6 bases of the junction unmatched. CDR3 size: 15 residues. The germline CDR1 and CDR2 sequences are LGHNA and YSLEER. Here the CDR3 DNA reads TGCGCCAGCAGCCTCGACAGGGGTGATTACAATGAGCAGTTCTTC. It translates to CASSLDRGDYNEQFF.

V is TRBV2 and J is TRBJ2-1; tentative D call: TRBD1 (5 bases). Between the trimmed V and J ends, which lost 5 bases and 5 bases, there was a span of 10 bases. The CDR3 has 13 residues. CDR1 is SNHLY, CDR2 FYNNEI, per germline. CDR3 protein: CASSWTTNNEQFF. Written as DNA, the CDR3 is TGTGCCAGCAGTTGGACAACTAACAATGAGCAGTTCTTC. Complete variable domain (other parts from reference TRBV2 and TRBJ2-1): EPEVTQTPSHQVTQMGQEVILRCVPISNHLYFYWYRQILGQKVEFLVSFYNNEISEKSEIFDDQFSVERPDGSNFTLKIRSTKLEDSAMYFCASSWTTNNEQFFGPGTRLTVL.

The J gene is TRBJ1-3, the V gene TRBV4-1, with unresolved D. Germline V gene sequence: CDR1 MGHRA, CDR2 YSYEKL. Trimming cost V 0 bases and J 0 bases, with 6 bases left between them. The CDR3 is 15 residues long. CDR3 DNA sequence: TGCGCCAGCAGCCAAGACAGATCCTCTGGAAACACCATATATTTT. Amino acid sequence: CASSQDRSSGNTIYF.

DNA of the CDR3: TGTGCCAGCAGCTTAGCCCCTAAGGGATGGGGCACAGATACGCAGTATTTT. The encoded protein is CASSLAPKGWGTDTQYF. This chain uses TRBV7-8 with TRBJ2-3; D gene ambiguous. CDR3 size: 17 residues. V lost 0 bases and J 1 base, leaving 14 bases between the germline ends. The germline gives CDR1 SGHVS, CDR2 FQNEAQ.

This chain joins TRBV5-6 and TRBJ1-1, with D perhaps matching TRBD1 (5 bases). V was shortened by 4 bases and J by 6 bases, with 13 bases between the two germline ends. The CDR3 is made up of 13 amino acids. In germline, CDR1 is SGHDT, CDR2 YYEEEE. CDR3 bases: TGTGCCAGCAGCGGGGTCGGCAGGGCTGAAGCTTTCTTT. It specifies CASSGVGRAEAFF.

V is TRBV4-1 and J is TRBJ2-1; unclear D gene. The CDR3 covers 12 residues. CDR1 and CDR2 (germline): MGHRA, YSYEKL. Trimming cost V 4 bases and J 9 bases, with 10 bases left between them. The CDR3 spells CASSLTHGEQFF. As DNA, the CDR3 is TGCGCCAGCAGCCTAACCCACGGTGAGCAGTTCTTC.

This clonotype was detected only once. The chain has TRBV30 and TRBJ1-1; D gene uncertain. CDR1 GTSNPN and CDR2 SVGIG come from the germline V gene (reference sequence). Between the trimmed V and J ends, which lost 4 bases and 1 base, there was a span of 13 bases. This CDR3 contains 14 residues. CDR3 in amino acids: CAWIKPAGNTEAFF. The DNA of the CDR3 is TGTGCCTGGATCAAACCCGCAGGGAACACTGAAGCTTTCTTT. The whole variable domain, remainder taken from reference TRBV30 and TRBJ1-1, is SQTIHQWPATLVQPVGSPLSLECTVEGTSNPNLYWYRQAAGRGLQLLFYSVGIGQISSEVPQNLSASRPQDRQFILSSKKLLLSDSGFYLCAWIKPAGNTEAFFGQGTRLTVV.

This chain connects TRBV29-1 to TRBJ2-7; D may be TRBD1 (6 bases). Germline V gene lookup returns CDR1 SQVTM and CDR2 ANQGSEA. The CDR3 contains 13 residues. V lost 6 bases to trimming and J lost 1 base, with 13 bases between them. The CDR3 loop is CSVRGGVSYEQYF. As DNA, the CDR3 is TGCAGCGTGCGAGGGGGTGTGTCCTACGAGCAGTACTTC.

The V gene is TRBV9, the J gene TRBJ2-1; no firm D call. CDR3 length: 15 residues. V lost 4 bases and J lost 10, with 21 bases in between. CDR1 and CDR2 from the germline V gene are SGDLS and YYNGEE. The CDR3 spells CASSPSGGTGEEQFF. As DNA, the CDR3 is TGTGCCAGCAGCCCATCCGGTGGAACCGGCGAAGAGCAGTTCTTC.

The DNA for the CDR3 is TGCGCCAGCAGCGTAAACGCCGGAGGGGACGAGCAGTACTTC. It codes for CASSVNAGGDEQYF. The chain joins TRBV5-1 to TRBJ2-7; D is perhaps TRBD2 (6 bases). Germline V lookup: CDR1 SGHRS, CDR2 YFSETQ. The CDR3 extends over 14 amino acids. The ends were cut back, 4 bases at V and 5 bases at J, with 16 bases in the middle.

This clonotype was counted once. The J gene is TRBJ2-7, the V gene TRBV27, with D possibly TRBD1 on 6 matching bases. The CDR3 extends over 14 amino acids. V lost 4 bases, J lost 4 bases, and 14 bases lay in between. Germline CDR1 MNHEY, CDR2 SMNVEV (reference sequence). Written as DNA, the CDR3 is TGTGCCAGCAGTTCTCAGACAGGCGGGTACGAGCAGTACTTC. Encoded protein: CASSSQTGGYEQYF.

This chain connects TRBV29-1 to TRBJ2-1; D call uncertain. V dropped 4 bases and J dropped 2 bases, with 9 bases sitting between them. Germline CDR1 reads SQVTM; CDR2 reads ANQGSEA. The CDR3 length is 13 residues. The CDR3, as DNA: TGCAGCGTTGGGGGTGGAGCCTACAATGAGCAGTTCTTC. Amino acids: CSVGGGAYNEQFF.

Worth noting for this clonotype: At one of its ends the junction is not consistent with the germline gene, which may arise from a read error. The chain recombines TRBV5-1 with TRBJ2-1; 14 bases fit TRBD2. Germline lookup yields CDR1 SGHRS and CDR2 YFSETQ. The CDR3 covers 15 residues. The CDR3 sequence: CASSLGLAGDNEQFF. In DNA form, the CDR3 reads TGTGCCAGCAGTTTGGGACTAGCGGGGGACAATGAGCAGTTCTTC.

This chain links TRBV20-1 with TRBJ2-5; D gene uncertain. Trimming pared 6 bases from V and 4 bases from J, leaving 18 bases between. Germline V gene sequence: CDR1 DFQATT, CDR2 SNEGSKA (reference sequence). This CDR3 is built from 14 residues. CDR3 protein: CSARRSWDGETQYF. The CDR3 nucleotides read TGCAGTGCCCGACGTTCCTGGGATGGAGAGACCCAGTACTTC.

CDR3 residues: CSARGAWEAQETQYF. CDR3 coding DNA: TGCAGTGCTAGGGGGGCCTGGGAGGCTCAAGAGACCCAGTACTTC. This chain uses TRBV20-1 with TRBJ2-5; D tentatively fits TRBD1 or TRBD2 (6 bases each). The CDR3 length is 15 residues. The germline CDR1 and CDR2 sequences are DFQATT and SNEGSKA (reference sequence). The V gene lost 3 bases and the J gene lost 2 bases, with 16 bases spanning the gap.

The genes are TRBV7-6 and TRBJ2-7; TRBD1 matches 8 bases. Germline V gene sequence: CDR1 SGHVS, CDR2 FNYEAQ. J was trimmed by 4 bases and V by 2 bases; bases with no gene match: 7. This CDR3 is 15 amino acids long. CDR3 nucleotide sequence: TGTGCCAGCAGCTTATTGGGACAGGACCTATACGAGCAGTACTTC. Translated, it gives CASSLLGQDLYEQYF.